Listed below are T cell receptor beta chains from one sample, sequenced in a study of blood T cell repertoires in COVID-19. This table comes from immunoSEQ multiplex PCR, and its TCRdb copy is limited to in-frame clones, with some not included. The sample lists roughly 200,000 clones; around 85% were seen once. Sequenced material: PBMCs or T cells enriched from blood (not recorded which). Every receptor here comes from a woman in her 40s with acute COVID-19. Each CDR3 is given with its conserved first and last residue.

v_call	j_call	cdr3_aa
TRBV4-1	TRBJ2-1	CASSQSGAGGRGNEQFF
TRBV21-1	TRBJ2-2	CASSKDYSKNTGELFF
TRBV6-5	TRBJ1-5	CASRLGGMSNQPQHF
TRBV10-3	TRBJ1-1	CATTDIRNTEAFF
TRBV7-9	TRBJ2-1	CASSLAQGVADEQFF
TRBV18	TRBJ2-1	CASSPRADFTYNEQFF
TRBV3-1/TRBV3-2	TRBJ2-7	CASSQVEARYSYEQYF
TRBV4-1	TRBJ2-7	CASSPSWTGSYEQYF
TRBV13	TRBJ1-2	CASSLGTANYGYTF
TRBV5-1	TRBJ2-3	CASSPTSTSTDTQYF
TRBV9	TRBJ1-3	CASSVSGGVGLGGSGNTIYF
TRBV10-1	TRBJ2-2	CASRVPVGHLNTITGELFF